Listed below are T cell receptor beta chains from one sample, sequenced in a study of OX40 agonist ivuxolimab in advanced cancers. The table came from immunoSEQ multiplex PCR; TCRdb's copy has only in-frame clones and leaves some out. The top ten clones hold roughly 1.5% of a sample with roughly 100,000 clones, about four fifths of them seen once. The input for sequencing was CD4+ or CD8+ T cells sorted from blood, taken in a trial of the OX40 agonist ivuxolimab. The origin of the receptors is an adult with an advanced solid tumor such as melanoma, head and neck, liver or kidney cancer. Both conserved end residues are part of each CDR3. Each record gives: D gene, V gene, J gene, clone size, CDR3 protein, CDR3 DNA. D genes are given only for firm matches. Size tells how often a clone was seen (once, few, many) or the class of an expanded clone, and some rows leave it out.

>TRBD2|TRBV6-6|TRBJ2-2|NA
CASSPSGGHFEELFF
TGTGCCAGCAGTCCTAGCGGGGGCCACTTCGAGGAGCTGTTTTTT
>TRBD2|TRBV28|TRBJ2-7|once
CASSLMTSASLEQYF
TGTGCCAGCAGTTTAATGACTAGCGCTTCCCTCGAGCAGTACTTC
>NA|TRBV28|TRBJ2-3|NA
CASSFEPRGTQYF
TGTGCCAGCAGTTTCGAGCCCCGGGGGACGCAGTATTTT
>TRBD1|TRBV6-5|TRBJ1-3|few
CASSYGGQGNTIYF
TGTGCCAGCAGTTACGGGGGACAGGGAAACACCATATATTTT
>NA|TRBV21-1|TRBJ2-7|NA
CASSKEWSGAPSVYEQYF
TGTGCCAGCAGCAAAGAATGGAGCGGGGCACCTTCCGTCTACGAGCAGTACTTC
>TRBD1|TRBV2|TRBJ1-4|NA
CAREGAGRTNEKLFF
TGTGCCAGAGAGGGGGCGGGCAGAACTAATGAAAAACTGTTTTTT
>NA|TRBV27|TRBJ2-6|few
CASSYRESGANVLTF
TGTGCCAGCAGCTACAGGGAATCCGGGGCCAACGTCCTGACTTTC
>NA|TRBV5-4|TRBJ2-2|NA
CASSLDRVFGELFF
TGTGCCAGCAGCTTGGACAGGGTGTTTGGGGAGCTGTTTTTT
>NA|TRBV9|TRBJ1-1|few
CASSESPGDTEAFF
TGTGCCAGCAGCGAGTCACCAGGGGACACTGAAGCTTTCTTT
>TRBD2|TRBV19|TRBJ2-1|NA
CASSIERLASEQFF
TGTGCCAGTAGTATAGAGAGACTAGCATCCGAGCAGTTCTTC
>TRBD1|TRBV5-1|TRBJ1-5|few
CASSLGPGGINNQPQHF
TGCGCCAGCAGCTTGGGGCCAGGGGGGATCAACAATCAGCCCCAGCATTTT
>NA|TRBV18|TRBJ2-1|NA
CASSPLAATYNEQFF
TGTGCCAGCTCACCACTAGCGGCCACCTACAATGAGCAGTTCTTC
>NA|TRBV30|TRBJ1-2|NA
CAWSSGDLYGYTF
TGTGCCTGGAGCAGTGGGGACCTCTATGGCTACACCTTC
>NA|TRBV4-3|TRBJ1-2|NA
CASSQDPFNYGYTF
TGCGCCAGCAGCCAAGACCCCTTTAACTATGGCTACACCTTC
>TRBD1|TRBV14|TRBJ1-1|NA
CASSQAVRGRAEAFF
TGTGCCAGCAGCCAGGCGGTCAGGGGGAGAGCTGAAGCTTTCTTT
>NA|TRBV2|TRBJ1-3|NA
CASSLGPSSGNTIYF
TGTGCCAGCAGCCTCGGGCCAAGCTCTGGAAACACCATATATTTT
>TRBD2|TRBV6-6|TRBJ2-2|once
CASTFASGANTGELFF
TGTGCCAGCACCTTCGCTAGCGGGGCGAACACCGGGGAGCTGTTTTTT
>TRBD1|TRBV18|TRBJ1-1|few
CASEGQGVAEAFF
TGTGCCAGCGAGGGACAGGGAGTCGCTGAAGCTTTCTTT
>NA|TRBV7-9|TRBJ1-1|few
CASSRTDEAFF
TGTGCCAGCAGCCGCACAGATGAAGCTTTCTTT
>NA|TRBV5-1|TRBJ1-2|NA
CASSLGRSNYGYTF
TGCGCCAGCAGCTTAGGCCGCTCAAACTATGGCTACACCTTC
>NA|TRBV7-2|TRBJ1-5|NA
CASSLDGSSNQPQHF
TGTGCCAGCAGCTTAGACGGGTCAAGCAATCAGCCCCAGCATTTT
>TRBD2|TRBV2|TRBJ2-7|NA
CASCKGTNYEQYF
TGTGCCAGTTGCAAGGGGACTAACTACGAGCAGTACTTC
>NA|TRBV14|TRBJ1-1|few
CASSRQLNTEAFF
TGTGCCAGCAGCAGACAGTTGAACACTGAAGCTTTCTTT
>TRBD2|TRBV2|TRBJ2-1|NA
CASSELAGGNEQFF
TGTGCCAGCAGTGAACTAGCGGGAGGCAATGAGCAGTTCTTC
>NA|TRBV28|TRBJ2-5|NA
CASSLFRRSQETQYF
TGTGCCAGCAGTTTATTCAGGAGATCCCAAGAGACCCAGTACTTC
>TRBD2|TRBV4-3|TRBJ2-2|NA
CASSQDGGGGPNTGELFF
TGCGCCAGCAGCCAAGATGGAGGCGGGGGACCGAACACCGGGGAGCTGTTTTTT
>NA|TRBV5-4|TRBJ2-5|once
CASSPGQLFQETQYF
TGTGCCAGCAGCCCCGGACAGCTATTTCAAGAGACCCAGTACTTC
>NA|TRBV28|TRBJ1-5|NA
CASSSDKFSNQPQHF
TGTGCCAGCAGTTCTGACAAATTTAGCAATCAGCCCCAGCATTTT
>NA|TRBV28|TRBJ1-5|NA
CASSLQGEPQHF
TGTGCCAGCAGTTTACAGGGTGAGCCCCAGCATTTT
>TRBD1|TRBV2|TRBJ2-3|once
CASSGDRGHADTQYF
TGTGCCAGCAGTGGGGACAGGGGACACGCAGATACGCAGTATTTT
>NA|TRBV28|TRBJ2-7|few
CASSLGAREYF
TGTGCCAGCAGTTTAGGGGCGAGGGAGTACTTC
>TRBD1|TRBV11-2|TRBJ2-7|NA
CASCSSPGQIYEQYF
TGTGCCAGCTGCTCCAGTCCGGGACAGATCTACGAGCAGTACTTC
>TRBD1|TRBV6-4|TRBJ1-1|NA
CAKSTRRTGAPGGITEAFF
TGTGCCAAAAGCACACGCCGGACAGGGGCACCAGGAGGTATCACTGAAGCTTTCTTT
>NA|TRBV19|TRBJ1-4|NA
CASSRGQNNEKLFF
TGTGCCAGTAGTAGAGGACAGAATAATGAAAAACTGTTTTTT
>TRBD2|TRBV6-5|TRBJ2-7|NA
CASRPRGTSSHEQYF
TGTGCCAGCAGACCCCGGGGGACTAGCAGTCACGAGCAGTACTTC
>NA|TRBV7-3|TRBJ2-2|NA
CASSLTGAGELFF
TGTGCCAGCAGCTTAACCGGAGCCGGGGAGCTGTTTTTT
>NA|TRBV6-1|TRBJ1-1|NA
CASNRVSGTEAFF
TGTGCCAGCAACCGGGTATCGGGCACTGAAGCTTTCTTT
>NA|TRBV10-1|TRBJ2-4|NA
CASSESVKNIQYF
TGCGCCAGCAGTGAATCGGTAAAAAACATTCAGTACTTC
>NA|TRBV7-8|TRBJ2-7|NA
CASSLVSGARAYQQYF
TGTGCCAGCAGCTTAGTGTCCGGGGCCCGGGCGTACCAGCAGTACTTC
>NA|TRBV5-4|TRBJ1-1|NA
CASSLGRSQVNTEAFF
TGTGCCAGCAGCTTGGGCCGGTCACAGGTGAACACTGAAGCTTTCTTT
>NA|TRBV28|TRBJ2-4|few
CASSSFRLAKNIQYF
TGTGCCAGCAGTTCCTTCAGGTTGGCCAAAAACATTCAGTACTTC
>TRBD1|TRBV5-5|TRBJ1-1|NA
CASSRQGAMNTEAFF
TGTGCCAGCAGCCGACAGGGGGCGATGAACACTGAAGCTTTCTTT
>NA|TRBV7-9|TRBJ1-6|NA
CASSLERNNSPLHF
TGTGCCAGCAGCTTAGAGAGGAACAATTCACCCCTCCACTTT
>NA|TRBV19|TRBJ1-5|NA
CASNLGGWNQPQHF
TGTGCCAGTAACCTCGGGGGTTGGAATCAGCCCCAGCATTTT